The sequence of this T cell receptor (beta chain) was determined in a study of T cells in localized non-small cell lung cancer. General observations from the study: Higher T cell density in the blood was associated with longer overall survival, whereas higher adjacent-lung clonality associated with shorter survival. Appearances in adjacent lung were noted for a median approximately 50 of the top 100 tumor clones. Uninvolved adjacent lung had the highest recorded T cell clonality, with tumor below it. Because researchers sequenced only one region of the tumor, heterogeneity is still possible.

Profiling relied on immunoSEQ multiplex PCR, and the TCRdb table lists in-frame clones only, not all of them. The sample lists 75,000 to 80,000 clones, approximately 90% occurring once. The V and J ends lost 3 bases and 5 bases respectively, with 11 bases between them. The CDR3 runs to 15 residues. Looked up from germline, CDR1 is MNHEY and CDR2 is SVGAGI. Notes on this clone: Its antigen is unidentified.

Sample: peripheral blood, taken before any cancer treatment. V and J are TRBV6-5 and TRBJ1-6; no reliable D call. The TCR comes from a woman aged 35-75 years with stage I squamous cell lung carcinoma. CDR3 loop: CASSYDGLDNSPLHF. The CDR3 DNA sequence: TGTGCCAGCAGTTATGACGGGCTTGATAATTCACCCCTCCACTTT.